These 11 T cell receptor beta chains came from one sample sequenced in a study of OX40 agonist ivuxolimab in advanced cancers. Assay: immunoSEQ multiplex PCR; the TCRdb copy retains only in-frame clones and omits some. The sample contains roughly 77,000 clones, approximately 85% of which appear only once. Specimen: CD4+ or CD8+ T cells sorted from blood, collected in a trial of the OX40 agonist ivuxolimab. All receptors derive from an adult with an advanced solid tumor such as melanoma, head and neck, liver or kidney cancer.

V gene TRBV12-5 combines with J gene TRBJ2-1; tentatively, D is TRBD2 (6 bases). Germline V gives CDR1 LGHNT, CDR2 FRNRAP. The CDR3 loop spans 14 amino acids. Trimming took 7 bases from V and 5 from J, leaving 15 bases between them. The CDR3: CASEPGLPNNEQFF. For the CDR3, the DNA is TGTGCTAGTGAACCGGGACTCCCTAACAATGAGCAGTTCTTC.

The genes are TRBV12-5 and TRBJ2-7; either TRBD1 or TRBD2 may supply D (5 bases each). Trimming shortened V by 6 bases and J by 7 bases, and 19 bases separated the two germline ends. The germline gives CDR1 LGHNT, CDR2 FRNRAP. The CDR3 spans 14 residues. CDR3 residues: CASGPEGLAFEQYF. The CDR3 DNA reads as TGTGCTAGTGGCCCCGAGGGGCTGGCCTTTGAGCAGTACTTC.

This chain uses TRBV27 with TRBJ2-1; 10 bases agree with TRBD2. The CDR3 runs to 14 residues. CDR1 MNHEY and CDR2 SMNVEV come from the germline V gene (reference sequence). V lost 4 bases, J lost 5 bases, and 2 bases stayed unmatched. CDR3 sequence: CASSWSGGDNEQFF. The CDR3 DNA sequence: TGTGCCAGCAGTTGGAGCGGGGGGGACAATGAGCAGTTCTTC.

In its sample, this clone was seen a few times. The V call is TRBV5-1, the J call TRBJ2-3, with 7 bases identical to TRBD2. CDR1 is SGHRS and CDR2 is YFSETQ in the germline V gene. Germline trimming cut 0 bases from V and 2 bases from J; bases unmatched to any gene: 6. The length of the CDR3 is 16 residues. For the CDR3, the DNA is TGCGCCAGCAGCTTGGTTGGTAGCGGGTCCACAGATACGCAGTATTTT. Translating gives CASSLVGSGSTDTQYF.

V usage is TRBV29-1 and J usage is TRBJ2-3, with D unclear. The CDR3 length is 11 residues. In germline, CDR1 is SQVTM, CDR2 ANQGSEA. V was trimmed by 6 bases and J by 7 bases, leaving 11 bases between them. The DNA for the CDR3 is TGCAGCGTGATACACGATTATACGCAGTATTTT. This gives the protein CSVIHDYTQYF.

The V call is TRBV29-1, the J call TRBJ2-5, with D perhaps matching TRBD1 (6 bases). The J call may not be correct, given that the DNA end is closer to TRBJ2-7. The CDR3 loop spans 12 amino acids. CDR1 and CDR2 from the germline V gene are SQVTM and ANQGSEA. CDR3 loop: CSGSTGSHEQYF. The CDR3 coding sequence is TGCAGCGGATCCACAGGGTCCCACGAGCAGTACTTC.

The V and J genes are TRBV4-1 and TRBJ2-3; 9 bases are a match to TRBD1. J was trimmed by 1 base and V by 1 base; bases with no gene match: 3. Germline lookup yields CDR1 MGHRA and CDR2 YSYEKL. This CDR3 spans 16 amino acids. The CDR3 region has the DNA TGCGCCAGCAGCCAAGGGAGGACAGGGGGCACAGATACGCAGTATTTT. It translates to CASSQGRTGGTDTQYF.

The V and J genes are TRBV5-5 and TRBJ2-1; the match to TRBD2 covers 8 bases. V shed 4 bases, J shed 0 bases, and the junction held 6 bases outside the gene matches. The CDR3 spans 16 residues. Germline V gives CDR1 SGHKS, CDR2 YYEKEE (reference sequence). For the CDR3, the DNA is TGTGCCAGCAGCACATATAGCGGGGACTCCTACAATGAGCAGTTCTTC. Its protein product is CASSTYSGDSYNEQFF.

J is TRBJ1-5 and V is TRBV5-5; D gene uncertain. V was shortened by 2 bases and J by 5 bases, with 8 bases between the two germline ends. Germline-derived CDR1 and CDR2 are SGHKS and YYEKEE (reference sequence). The CDR3 totals 13 residues. DNA of the CDR3: TGTGCCAGCAGCTTATTGGACCATCAGCCCCAGCATTTT. It encodes CASSLLDHQPQHF.

V gene TRBV5-4 combines with J gene TRBJ2-3; D may be TRBD1 (6 bases). This CDR3 comprises 15 residues. CDR1 and CDR2 from the germline V gene are SGHNT and YYREEE (reference sequence). With 4 bases removed from V and 2 bases from J, the gap between germline ends came to 14 bases. CDR3 in DNA: TGTGCCAGCAGCACCCCGGGACATTTCACAGATACGCAGTATTTT. Translation: CASSTPGHFTDTQYF.

V usage is TRBV19 and J usage is TRBJ1-2, with D hard to call. The CDR3 extends over 14 amino acids. The germline V gene has CDR1 LNHDA and CDR2 SQIVND (reference sequence). The germline V and J ends were trimmed by 3 bases and 4 bases, with 12 bases remaining between them. The CDR3 nucleotides read TGTGCCAGTAGTATCCCCTCCGCGGGCTATGGCTACACCTTC. Amino acid sequence: CASSIPSAGYGYTF.